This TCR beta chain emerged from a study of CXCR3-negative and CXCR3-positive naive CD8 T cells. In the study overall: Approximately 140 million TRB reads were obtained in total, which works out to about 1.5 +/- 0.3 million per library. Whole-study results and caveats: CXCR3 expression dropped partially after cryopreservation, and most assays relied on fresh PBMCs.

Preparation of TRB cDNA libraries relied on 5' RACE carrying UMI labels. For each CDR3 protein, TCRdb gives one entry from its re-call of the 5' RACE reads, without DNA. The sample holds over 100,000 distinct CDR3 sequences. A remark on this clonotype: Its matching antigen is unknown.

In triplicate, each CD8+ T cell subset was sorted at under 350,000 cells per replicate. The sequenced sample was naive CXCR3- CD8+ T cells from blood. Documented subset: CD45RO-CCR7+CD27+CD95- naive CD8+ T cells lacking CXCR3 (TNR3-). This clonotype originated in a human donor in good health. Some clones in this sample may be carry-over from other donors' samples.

The CDR3 loop is CASSAGVIYNEQFF. The chain uses TRBV9 and TRBJ2-1; checking the TCRdb D call of TRBD1 is not possible without DNA. There are 14 residues in the CDR3. The germline CDR1 and CDR2 sequences are SGDLS and YYNGEE.